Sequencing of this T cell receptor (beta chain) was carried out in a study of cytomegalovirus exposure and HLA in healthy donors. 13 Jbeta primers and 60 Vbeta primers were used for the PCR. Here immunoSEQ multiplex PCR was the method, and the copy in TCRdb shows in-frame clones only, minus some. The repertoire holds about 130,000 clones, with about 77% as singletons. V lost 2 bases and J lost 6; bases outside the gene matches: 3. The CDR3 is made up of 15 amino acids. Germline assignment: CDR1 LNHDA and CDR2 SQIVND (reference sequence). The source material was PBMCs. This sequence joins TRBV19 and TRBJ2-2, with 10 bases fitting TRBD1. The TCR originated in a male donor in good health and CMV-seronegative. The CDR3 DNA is TGTGCCAGTAGTATACCTGGACAGGGGGCCGGGGAGCTGTTTTTT. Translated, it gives CASSIPGQGAGELFF. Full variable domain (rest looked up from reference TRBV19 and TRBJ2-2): DGGITQSPKYLFRKEGQNVTLSCEQNLNHDAMYWYRQDPGQGLRLIYYSQIVNDFQKGDIAEGYSVSREKKESFPLTVTSAQKNPTAFYLCASSIPGQGAGELFFGEGSRLTVL.